This T cell receptor (beta chain) was profiled in a study of vaccination and CD4 T cells after COVID-19. This CDR3 contains 17 residues. The germline V gene encodes CDR1 DFQATT and CDR2 SNEGSKA (reference sequence). V gave up 5 bases and J gave up 0 bases; unmatched junction bases: 11. As to time point: late sampling 161 to 241 days after vaccination in a few convalescent patients. Treatment described: roughly 10-day PBMC culture with coronavirus spike peptide pools or control peptides (ViraFEST assay). As regards this clonotype: No antigen is known for it.

Sequencing of cultured CD4+ T cell DNA used the Oncomine TCR Beta short-read assay. TCRdb analysed the PCR reads with MiXCR anew, one entry per CDR3 protein. The top ten hold roughly a fifth of the sample, which has approximately 18,000 distinct CDR3 sequences, approximately 50% seen once. This sample comprised CD4+ T cells from blood, cultured in vitro, obtained about 7 months after SARS-CoV-2 vaccination. The TCR sequence derives from a human donor who had recovered from COVID-19. This chain uses TRBV20-1 with TRBJ2-1, with 9 bases fitting TRBD2. DNA for the CDR3: TGCAGTGCTCCCGGGGGTAGCGGGAGCAACTCCTACAATGAGCAGTTCTTC. It yields the protein CSAPGGSGSNSYNEQFF.